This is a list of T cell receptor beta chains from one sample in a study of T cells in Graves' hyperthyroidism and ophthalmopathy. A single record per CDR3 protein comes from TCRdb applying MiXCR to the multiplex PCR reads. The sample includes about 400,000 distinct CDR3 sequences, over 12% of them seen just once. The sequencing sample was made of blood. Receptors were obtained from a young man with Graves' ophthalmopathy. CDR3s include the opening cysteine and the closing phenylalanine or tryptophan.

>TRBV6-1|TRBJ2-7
CASRLTGVSSYEQYF
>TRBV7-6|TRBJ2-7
CASSRLGPDEQYF
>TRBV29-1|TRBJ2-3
CSVEVWTARSTDTQYF
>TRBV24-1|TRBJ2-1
CATSIGTTYSNEQFF
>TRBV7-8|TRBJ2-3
CASSPPELTTDTQYF
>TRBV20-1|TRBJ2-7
CSARGTSGGARDEQYF
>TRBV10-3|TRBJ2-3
CAIRSDTDTQYF
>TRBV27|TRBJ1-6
CASSSTGYNSPLHF
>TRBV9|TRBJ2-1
CASSGTNEQFF
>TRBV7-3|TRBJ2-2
CASSLFSGHTGELFF
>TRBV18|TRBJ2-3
CASSPNSPDTQYF
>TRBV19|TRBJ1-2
CASSKGTGTYGYTF
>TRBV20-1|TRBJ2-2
CSARLAGAPNTGKLFF
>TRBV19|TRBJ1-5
CASSIISDRGNQPQHF
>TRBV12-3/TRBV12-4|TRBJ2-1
CASSLRAGGVEQFF
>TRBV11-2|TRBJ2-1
CASSLIRGHNEQFF